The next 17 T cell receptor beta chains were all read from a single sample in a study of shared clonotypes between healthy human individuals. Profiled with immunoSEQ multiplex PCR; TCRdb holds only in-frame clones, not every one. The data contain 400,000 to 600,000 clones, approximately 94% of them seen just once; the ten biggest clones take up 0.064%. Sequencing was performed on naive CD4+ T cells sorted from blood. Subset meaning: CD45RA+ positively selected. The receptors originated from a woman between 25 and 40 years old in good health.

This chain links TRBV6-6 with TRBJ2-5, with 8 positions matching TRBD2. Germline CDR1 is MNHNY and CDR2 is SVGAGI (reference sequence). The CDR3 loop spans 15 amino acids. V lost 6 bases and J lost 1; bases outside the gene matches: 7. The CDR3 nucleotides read TGTGCCAGCAGCCGGGGACTAGTCGGCCAAGAGACCCAGTACTTC. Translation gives CASSRGLVGQETQYF.

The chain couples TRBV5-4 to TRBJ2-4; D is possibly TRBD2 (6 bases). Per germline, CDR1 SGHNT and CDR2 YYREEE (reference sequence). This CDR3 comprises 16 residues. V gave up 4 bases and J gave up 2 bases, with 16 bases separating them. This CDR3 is CASSPTTRDSKNIQYF. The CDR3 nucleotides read TGTGCCAGCAGCCCCACTACCCGGGACTCCAAAAACATTCAGTACTTC.

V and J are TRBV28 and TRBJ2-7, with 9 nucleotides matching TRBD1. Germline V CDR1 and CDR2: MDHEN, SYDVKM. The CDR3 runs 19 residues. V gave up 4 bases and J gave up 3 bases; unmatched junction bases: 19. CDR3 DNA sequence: TGTGCCAGCAGTTCCCCGGGACAGGGACCACACCGTACCCTCTACGAGCAGTACTTC. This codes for CASSSPGQGPHRTLYEQYF.

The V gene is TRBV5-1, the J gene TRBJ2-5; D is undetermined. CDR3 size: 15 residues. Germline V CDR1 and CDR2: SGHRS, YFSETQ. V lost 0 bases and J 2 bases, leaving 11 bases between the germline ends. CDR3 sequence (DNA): TGCGCCAGCAGCTTGGAAGTGGGCCCGCAAGAGACCCAGTACTTC. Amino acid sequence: CASSLEVGPQETQYF.

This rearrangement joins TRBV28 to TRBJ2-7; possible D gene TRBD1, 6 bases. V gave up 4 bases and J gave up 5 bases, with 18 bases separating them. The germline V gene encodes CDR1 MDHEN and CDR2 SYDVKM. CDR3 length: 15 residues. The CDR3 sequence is CASSSTTGIGHEQYF. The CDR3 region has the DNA TGTGCCAGCAGTTCAACTACAGGGATAGGACACGAGCAGTACTTC.

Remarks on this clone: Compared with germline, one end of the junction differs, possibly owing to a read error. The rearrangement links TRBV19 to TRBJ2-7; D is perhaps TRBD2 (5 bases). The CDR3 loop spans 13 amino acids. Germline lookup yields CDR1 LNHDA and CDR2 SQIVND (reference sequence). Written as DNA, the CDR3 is TGTGCCAGTAGTATTTTTCAGGACTCCCCGCCCCACTTC. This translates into CASSIFQDSPPHF. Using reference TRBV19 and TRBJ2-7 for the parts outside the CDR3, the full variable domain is DGGITQSPKYLFRKEGQNVTLSCEQNLNHDAMYWYRQDPGQGLRLIYYSQIVNDFQKGDIAEGYSVSREKKESFPLTVTSAQKNPTAFYLCASSIFQDSPPHFGPGTRLTVT.

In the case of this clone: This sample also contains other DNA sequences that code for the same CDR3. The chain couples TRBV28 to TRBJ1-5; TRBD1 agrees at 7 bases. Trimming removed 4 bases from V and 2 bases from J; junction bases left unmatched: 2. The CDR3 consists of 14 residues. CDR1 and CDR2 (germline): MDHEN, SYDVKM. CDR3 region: CASSSTGGNQPQHF. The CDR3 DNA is TGTGCCAGCAGTTCAACAGGGGGCAATCAGCCCCAGCATTTT.

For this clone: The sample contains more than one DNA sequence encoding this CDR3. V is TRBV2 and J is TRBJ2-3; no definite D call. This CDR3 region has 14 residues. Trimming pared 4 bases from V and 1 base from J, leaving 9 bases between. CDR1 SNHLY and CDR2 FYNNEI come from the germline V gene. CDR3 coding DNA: TGTGCCAGCAGTGTAGGCCTGGGCACAGATACGCAGTATTTT. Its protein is CASSVGLGTDTQYF.

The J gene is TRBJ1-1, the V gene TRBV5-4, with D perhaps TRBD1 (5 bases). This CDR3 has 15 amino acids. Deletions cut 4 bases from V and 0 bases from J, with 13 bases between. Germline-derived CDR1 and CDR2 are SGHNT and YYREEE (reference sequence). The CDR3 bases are TGTGCCAGCAGCAGGGGAGACAGAATGAACACTGAAGCTTTCTTT. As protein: CASSRGDRMNTEAFF.

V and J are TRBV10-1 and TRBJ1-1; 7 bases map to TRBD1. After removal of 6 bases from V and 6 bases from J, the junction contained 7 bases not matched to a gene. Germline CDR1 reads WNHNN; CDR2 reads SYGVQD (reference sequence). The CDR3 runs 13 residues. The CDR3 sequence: CASRATGAPEAFF. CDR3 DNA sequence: TGCGCCAGCAGGGCAACAGGGGCTCCTGAAGCTTTCTTT.

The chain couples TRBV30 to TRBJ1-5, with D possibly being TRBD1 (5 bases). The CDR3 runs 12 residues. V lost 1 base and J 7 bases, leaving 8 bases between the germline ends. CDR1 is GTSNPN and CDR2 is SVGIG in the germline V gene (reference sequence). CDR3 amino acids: CAWSGGGQPQHF. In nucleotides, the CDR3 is TGTGCCTGGAGTGGGGGGGGGCAGCCCCAGCATTTT.

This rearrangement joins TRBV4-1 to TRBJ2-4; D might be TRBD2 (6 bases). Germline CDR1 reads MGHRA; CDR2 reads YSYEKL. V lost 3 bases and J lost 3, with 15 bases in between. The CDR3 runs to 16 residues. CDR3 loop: CASSHPTSSVKNIQYF. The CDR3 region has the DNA TGCGCCAGCAGCCATCCTACTAGCTCGGTCAAAAACATTCAGTACTTC.

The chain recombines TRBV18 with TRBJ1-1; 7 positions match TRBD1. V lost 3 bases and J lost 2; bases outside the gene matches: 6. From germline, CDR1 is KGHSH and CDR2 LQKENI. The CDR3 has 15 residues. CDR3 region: CASSPSDRENTEAFF. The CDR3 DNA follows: TGTGCCAGCTCACCTAGCGACAGGGAAAACACTGAAGCTTTCTTT.

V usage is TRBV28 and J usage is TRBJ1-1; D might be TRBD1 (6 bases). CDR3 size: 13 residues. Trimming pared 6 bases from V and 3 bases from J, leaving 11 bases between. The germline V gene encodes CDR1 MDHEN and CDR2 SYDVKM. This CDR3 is CASRGQGYTEAFF. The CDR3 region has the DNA TGTGCCAGCAGGGGGCAGGGGTACACTGAAGCTTTCTTT.

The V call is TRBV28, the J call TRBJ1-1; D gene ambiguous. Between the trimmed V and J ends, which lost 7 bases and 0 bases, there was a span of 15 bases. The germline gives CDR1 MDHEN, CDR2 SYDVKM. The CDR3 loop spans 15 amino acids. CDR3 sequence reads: CASTPGGGMNTEAFF. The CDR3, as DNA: TGTGCCAGCACCCCGGGTGGAGGGATGAACACTGAAGCTTTCTTT.

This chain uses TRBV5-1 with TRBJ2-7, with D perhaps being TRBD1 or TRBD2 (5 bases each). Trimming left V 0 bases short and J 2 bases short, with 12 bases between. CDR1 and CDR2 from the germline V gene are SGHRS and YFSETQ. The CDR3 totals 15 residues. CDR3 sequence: CASSLGQNGAYEQYF. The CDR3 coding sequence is TGCGCCAGCAGCTTGGGACAGAACGGGGCCTACGAGCAGTACTTC.

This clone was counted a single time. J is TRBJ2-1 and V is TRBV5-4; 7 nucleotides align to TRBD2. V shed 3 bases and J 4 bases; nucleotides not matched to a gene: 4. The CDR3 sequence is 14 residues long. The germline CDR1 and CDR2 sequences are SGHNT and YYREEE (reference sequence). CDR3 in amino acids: CASSSRLAYNEQFF. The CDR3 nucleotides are TGTGCCAGCAGCTCTCGACTAGCTTACAATGAGCAGTTCTTC. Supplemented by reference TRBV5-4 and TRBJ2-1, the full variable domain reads ETGVTQSPTHLIKTRGQQVTLRCSSQSGHNTVSWYQQALGQGPQFIFQYYREEENGRGNFPPRFSGLQFPNYSSELNVNALELDDSALYLCASSSRLAYNEQFFGPGTRLTVL.